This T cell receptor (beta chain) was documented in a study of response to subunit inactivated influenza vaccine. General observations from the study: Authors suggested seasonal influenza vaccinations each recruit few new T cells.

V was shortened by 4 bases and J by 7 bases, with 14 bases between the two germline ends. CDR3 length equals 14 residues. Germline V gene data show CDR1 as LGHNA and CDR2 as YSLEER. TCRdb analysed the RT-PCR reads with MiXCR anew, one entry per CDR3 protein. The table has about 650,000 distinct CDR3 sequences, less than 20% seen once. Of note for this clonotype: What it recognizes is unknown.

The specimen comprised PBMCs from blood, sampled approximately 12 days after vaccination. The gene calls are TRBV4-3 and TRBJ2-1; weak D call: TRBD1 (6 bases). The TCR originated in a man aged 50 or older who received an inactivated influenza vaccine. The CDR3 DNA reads TGCGCCAGCAGCCCACGGGACAACGTGAATGAGCAGTTCTTC. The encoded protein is CASSPRDNVNEQFF.